The following is a TCR beta chain sequence with its context. The data originate from a study of cytomegalovirus exposure and HLA in healthy donors. 60 Vbeta and 13 Jbeta primers were used in PCR. Profiled with immunoSEQ multiplex PCR; TCRdb holds only in-frame clones, not every one. The data show 150,000 to 200,000 clones, roughly 80% seen once. Germline CDR1 is SGHVS and CDR2 is FNYEAQ. The J segment lost 8 bases and the V segment lost 3 bases, leaving 5 bases of the junction unmatched. The CDR3 sequence is 13 residues long. The sample consisted of PBMCs. J is TRBJ1-2 and V is TRBV7-6, with 8 bases that match TRBD1. This clonotype was sampled from a female donor in good health and CMV-seronegative. The CDR3 spells CASSFQTGEGYTF. CDR3 nucleotides: TGTGCCAGCAGCTTTCAGACAGGGGAGGGCTACACCTTC. Combining the CDR3 with reference TRBV7-6 and TRBJ1-2 gives the whole variable domain GAGVSQSPRYKVTKRGQDVALRCDPISGHVSLYWYRQALGQGPEFLTYFNYEAQQDKSGLPNDRFSAERPEGSISTLTIQRTEQRDSAMYRCASSFQTGEGYTFGSGTRLTVV.